This T cell receptor (beta chain) originates from a study of early T cells in non-severe SARS-CoV-2 infection. Turning to the study itself: Investigators sequenced bulk RNA drawn from unsorted whole blood, and chains remained unpaired. Study-wide results and caveats: The matching step, a VDJdb search, favored anti-spike CD8 responses and missed private and CD4 specificities.

The CDR3 sequence is 15 residues long. CDR1 and CDR2 (germline): SGHTA, FQGNSA. V lost 6 bases, J lost 5 bases, and 9 bases stayed unmatched. As to this clonotype: Its matching antigen is unknown.

Researchers attached unique molecular identifiers to individual cDNA molecules. From the 5' RACE reads, TCRdb called clonotypes with MiXCR, one entry per CDR3 protein. This table holds about 77,000 distinct CDR3 sequences, roughly a sixth found once. This sequence was found in an adult who was a healthcare worker with PCR-confirmed SARS-CoV-2 infection or an uninfected control (not recorded which). The specimen was whole blood. The chain is built from TRBV7-2 and TRBJ2-1; 8 bases are a match to TRBD2. CDR3 region: CASRSGGLGNNEQFF. The CDR3 nucleotides are TGTGCCAGCAGGTCGGGAGGGCTTGGGAACAATGAGCAGTTCTTC.